The clone carrying this T cell receptor beta chain was observed many times. One end of the junction is discordant with germline, which a read error may explain. The sample comes from a study of T cells in Graves' hyperthyroidism and ophthalmopathy. Study-wide context: Peripheral blood collection took place at initial diagnosis, before any treatment.

The CDR3 has 14 amino acids. Germline CDR1 reads DFQATT; CDR2 reads SNEGSKA (reference sequence). Researchers amplified the TCR beta CDR3 regions from RNA transcripts. The TCR CDR3 was amplified in a first-round RT-PCR using the HTBI primer set. A single record per CDR3 protein comes from TCRdb applying MiXCR to the multiplex PCR reads. The profile covers some 720,000 distinct CDR3 sequences, with 16% appearing a single time and around 8% taken by the ten largest. This sequence joins TRBV20-1 and TRBJ2-5; either TRBD1 or TRBD2 may supply D (5 bases each). What was sequenced was blood. This TCR was sampled from a man aged 18 to 30 with Graves' hyperthyroidism. Here the CDR3 reads CSTRDPGTQETQYF. The CDR3 nucleotides are TGCAGTACTAGAGATCCAGGGACCCAAGAGACCCAGTACTTC.